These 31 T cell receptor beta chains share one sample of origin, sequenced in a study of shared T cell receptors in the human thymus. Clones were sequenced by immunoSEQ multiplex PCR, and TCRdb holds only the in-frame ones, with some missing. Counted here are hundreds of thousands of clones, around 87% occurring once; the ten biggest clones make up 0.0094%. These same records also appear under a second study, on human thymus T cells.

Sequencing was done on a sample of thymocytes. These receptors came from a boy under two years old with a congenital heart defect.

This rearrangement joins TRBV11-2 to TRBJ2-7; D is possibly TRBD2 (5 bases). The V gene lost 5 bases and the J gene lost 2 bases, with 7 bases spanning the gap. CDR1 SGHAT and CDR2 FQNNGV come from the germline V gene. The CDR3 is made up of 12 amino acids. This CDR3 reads CASSQRPYEQYF. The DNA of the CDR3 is TGTGCCAGCAGCCAGCGGCCCTACGAGCAGTACTTC.

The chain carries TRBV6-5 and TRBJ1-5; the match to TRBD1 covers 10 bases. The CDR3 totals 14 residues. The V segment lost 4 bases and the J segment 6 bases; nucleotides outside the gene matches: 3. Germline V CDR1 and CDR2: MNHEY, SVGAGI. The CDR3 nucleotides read TGTGCCAGCAGTTTAGACAGGGGGCGTCAGCCCCAGCATTTT. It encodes CASSLDRGRQPQHF.

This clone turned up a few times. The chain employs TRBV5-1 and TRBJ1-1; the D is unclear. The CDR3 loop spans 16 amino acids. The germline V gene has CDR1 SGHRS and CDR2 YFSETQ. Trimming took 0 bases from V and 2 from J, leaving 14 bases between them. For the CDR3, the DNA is TGCGCCAGCAGCTTGGAGGCCCTCGGAGGAAACACTGAAGCTTTCTTT. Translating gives CASSLEALGGNTEAFF.

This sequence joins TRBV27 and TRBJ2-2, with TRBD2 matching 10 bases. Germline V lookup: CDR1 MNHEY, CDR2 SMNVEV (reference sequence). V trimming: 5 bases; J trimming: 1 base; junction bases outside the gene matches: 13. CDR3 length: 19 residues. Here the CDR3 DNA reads TGTGCCAGCAGTCCCCCCGGGACTAGCGCTATTATGAACACCGGGGAGCTGTTTTTT. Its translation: CASSPPGTSAIMNTGELFF.

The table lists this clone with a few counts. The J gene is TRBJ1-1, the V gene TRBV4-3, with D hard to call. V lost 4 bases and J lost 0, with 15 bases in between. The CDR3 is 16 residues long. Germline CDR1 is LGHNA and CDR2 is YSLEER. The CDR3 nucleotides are TGCGCCAGCAGCCCGTCCCAGGCGCGCATGAACACTGAAGCTTTCTTT. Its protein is CASSPSQARMNTEAFF.

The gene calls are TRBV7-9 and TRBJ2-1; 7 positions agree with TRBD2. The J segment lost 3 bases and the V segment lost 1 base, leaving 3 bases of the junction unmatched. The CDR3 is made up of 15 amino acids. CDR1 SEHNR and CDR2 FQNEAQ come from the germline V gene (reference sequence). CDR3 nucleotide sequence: TGTGCCAGCAGCTTAGTGGCTAGCGGCTACAATGAGCAGTTCTTC. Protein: CASSLVASGYNEQFF.

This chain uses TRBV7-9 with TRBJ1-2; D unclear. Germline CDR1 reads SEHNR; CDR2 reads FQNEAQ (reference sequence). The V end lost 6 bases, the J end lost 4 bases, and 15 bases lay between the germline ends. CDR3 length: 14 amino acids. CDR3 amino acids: CASSSARERYGYTF. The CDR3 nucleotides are TGTGCCAGCAGTTCAGCACGGGAGCGCTATGGCTACACCTTC.

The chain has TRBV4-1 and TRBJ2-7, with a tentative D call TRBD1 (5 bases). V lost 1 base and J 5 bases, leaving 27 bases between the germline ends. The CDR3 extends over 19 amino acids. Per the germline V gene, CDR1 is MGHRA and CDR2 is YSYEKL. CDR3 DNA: TGCGCCAGCAGCCAAGTGAAAGTCCGCCTAGACAGTTCTCGGGACGAGCAGTACTTC. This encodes CASSQVKVRLDSSRDEQYF.

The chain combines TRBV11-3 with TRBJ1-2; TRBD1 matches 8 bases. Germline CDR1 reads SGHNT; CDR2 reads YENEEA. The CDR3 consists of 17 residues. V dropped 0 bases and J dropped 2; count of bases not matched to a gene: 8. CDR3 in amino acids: CASSLERAGTGNYGYTF. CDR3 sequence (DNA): TGTGCCAGCAGCTTAGAAAGGGCCGGGACAGGAAACTATGGCTACACCTTC.

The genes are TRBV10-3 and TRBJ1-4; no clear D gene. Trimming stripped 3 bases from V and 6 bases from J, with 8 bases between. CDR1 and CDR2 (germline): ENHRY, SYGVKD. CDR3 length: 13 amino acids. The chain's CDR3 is CAISDRGYEKLFF. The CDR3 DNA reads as TGTGCCATCAGTGACAGAGGGTATGAAAAACTGTTTTTT.

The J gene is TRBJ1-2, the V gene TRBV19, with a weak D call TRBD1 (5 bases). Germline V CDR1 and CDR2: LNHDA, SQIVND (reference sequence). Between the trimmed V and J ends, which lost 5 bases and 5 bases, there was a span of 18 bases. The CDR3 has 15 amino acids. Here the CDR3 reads CASSVKKTGAYGYTF. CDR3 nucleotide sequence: TGTGCCAGTAGTGTGAAAAAAACAGGAGCTTATGGCTACACCTTC.

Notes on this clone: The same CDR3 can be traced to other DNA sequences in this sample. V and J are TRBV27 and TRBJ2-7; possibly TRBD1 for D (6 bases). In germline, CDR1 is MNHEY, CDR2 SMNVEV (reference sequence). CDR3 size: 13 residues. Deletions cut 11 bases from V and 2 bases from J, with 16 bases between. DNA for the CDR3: TGTGCCGTCAAGGGGGTACTCGCCTACGAGCAGTACTTC. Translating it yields CAVKGVLAYEQYF.

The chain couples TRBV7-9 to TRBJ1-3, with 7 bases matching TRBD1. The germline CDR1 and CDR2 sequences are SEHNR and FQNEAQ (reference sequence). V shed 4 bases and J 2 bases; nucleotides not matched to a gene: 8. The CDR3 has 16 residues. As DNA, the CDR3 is TGTGCCAGCAGCTCCCGCGACAGGGAGGCTGGAAACACCATATATTTT. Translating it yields CASSSRDREAGNTIYF.

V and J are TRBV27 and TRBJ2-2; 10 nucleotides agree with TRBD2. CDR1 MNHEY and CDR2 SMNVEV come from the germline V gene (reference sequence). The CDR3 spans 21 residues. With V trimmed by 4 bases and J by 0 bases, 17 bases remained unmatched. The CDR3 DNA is TGTGCCAGCAGTTGCCCGCTGGGGGGGAGCGGGAGGGCCCCGAACACCGGGGAGCTGTTTTTT. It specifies CASSCPLGGSGRAPNTGELFF.

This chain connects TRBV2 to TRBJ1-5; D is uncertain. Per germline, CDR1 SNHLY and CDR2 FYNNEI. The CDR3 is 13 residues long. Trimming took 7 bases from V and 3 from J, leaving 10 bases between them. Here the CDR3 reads CASTSQNNQPQHF. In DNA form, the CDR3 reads TGTGCCAGCACTTCCCAGAACAATCAGCCCCAGCATTTT.

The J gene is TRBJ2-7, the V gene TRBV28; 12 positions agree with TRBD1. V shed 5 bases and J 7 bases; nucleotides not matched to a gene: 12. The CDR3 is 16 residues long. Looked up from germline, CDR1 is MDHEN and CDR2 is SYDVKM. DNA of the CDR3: TGTGCCAGCAGTGCCTCAACCGGGACAGGGGGCGGAGAGCAGTACTTC. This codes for CASSASTGTGGGEQYF.

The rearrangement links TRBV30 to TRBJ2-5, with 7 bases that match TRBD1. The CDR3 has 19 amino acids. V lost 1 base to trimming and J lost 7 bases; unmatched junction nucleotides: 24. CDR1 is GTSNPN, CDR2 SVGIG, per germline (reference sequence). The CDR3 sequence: CAWSASRPGQRARGGTQYF. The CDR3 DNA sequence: TGTGCCTGGAGTGCTTCACGACCGGGACAGAGGGCGCGAGGCGGGACCCAGTACTTC.

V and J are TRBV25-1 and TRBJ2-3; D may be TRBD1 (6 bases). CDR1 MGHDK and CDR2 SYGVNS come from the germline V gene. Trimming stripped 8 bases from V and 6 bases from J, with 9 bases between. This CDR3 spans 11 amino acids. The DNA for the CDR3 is TGTGCCAGCGCCCAGGGGGATACGCAGTATTTT. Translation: CASAQGDTQYF. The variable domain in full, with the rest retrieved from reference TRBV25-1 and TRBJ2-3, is EADIYQTPRYLVIGTGKKITLECSQTMGHDKMYWYQQDPGMELHLIHYSYGVNSTEKGDLSSESTVSRIRTEHFPLTLESARPSHTSQYLCASAQGDTQYFGPGTRLTVL.

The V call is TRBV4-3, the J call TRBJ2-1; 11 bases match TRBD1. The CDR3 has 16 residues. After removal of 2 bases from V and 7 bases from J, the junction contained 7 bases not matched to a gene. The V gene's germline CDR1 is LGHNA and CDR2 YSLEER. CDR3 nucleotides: TGCGCCAGCAGCCAACAGGGGACAGGGGGTAAGAATGAGCAGTTCTTC. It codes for CASSQQGTGGKNEQFF.

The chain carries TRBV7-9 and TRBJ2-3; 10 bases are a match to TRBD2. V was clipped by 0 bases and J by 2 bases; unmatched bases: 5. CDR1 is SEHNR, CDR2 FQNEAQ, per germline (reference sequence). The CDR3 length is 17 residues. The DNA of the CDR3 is TGTGCCAGCAGCTTAGCACCGACTAGCGGGTTCACAGATACGCAGTATTTT. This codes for CASSLAPTSGFTDTQYF.

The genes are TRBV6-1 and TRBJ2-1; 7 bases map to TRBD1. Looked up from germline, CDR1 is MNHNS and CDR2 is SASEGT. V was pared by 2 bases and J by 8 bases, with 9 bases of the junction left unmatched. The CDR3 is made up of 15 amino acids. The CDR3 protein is CASSERMTGSDEQFF. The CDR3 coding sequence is TGTGCCAGCAGTGAAAGGATGACAGGGTCGGATGAGCAGTTCTTC.

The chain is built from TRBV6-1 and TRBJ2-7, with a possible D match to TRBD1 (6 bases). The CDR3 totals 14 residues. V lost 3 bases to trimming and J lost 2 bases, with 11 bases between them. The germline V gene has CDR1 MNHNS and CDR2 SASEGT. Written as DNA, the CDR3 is TGTGCCAGCAGTGAGCCGGACAGTACCTACGAGCAGTACTTC. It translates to CASSEPDSTYEQYF.

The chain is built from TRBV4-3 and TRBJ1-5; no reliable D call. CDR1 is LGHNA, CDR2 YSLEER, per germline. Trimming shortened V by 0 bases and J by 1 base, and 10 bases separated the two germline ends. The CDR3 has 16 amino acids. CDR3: CASSQDLYVSNQPQHF. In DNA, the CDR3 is TGCGCCAGCAGCCAAGATCTTTATGTGAGCAATCAGCCCCAGCATTTT.

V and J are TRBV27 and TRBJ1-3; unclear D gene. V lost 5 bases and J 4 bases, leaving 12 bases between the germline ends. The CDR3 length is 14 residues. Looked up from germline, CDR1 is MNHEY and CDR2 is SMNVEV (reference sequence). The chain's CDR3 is CASSGASAGNTIYF. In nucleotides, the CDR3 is TGTGCCAGCAGTGGAGCGTCAGCGGGAAACACCATATATTTT.

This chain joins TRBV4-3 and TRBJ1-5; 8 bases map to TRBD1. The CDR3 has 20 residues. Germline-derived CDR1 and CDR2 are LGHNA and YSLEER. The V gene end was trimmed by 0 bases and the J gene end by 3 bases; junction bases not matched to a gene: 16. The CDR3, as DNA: TGCGCCAGCAGCCAAGAATTCAGGCAGGGGGCGTGGATCCCCAATCAGCCCCAGCATTTT. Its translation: CASSQEFRQGAWIPNQPQHF.

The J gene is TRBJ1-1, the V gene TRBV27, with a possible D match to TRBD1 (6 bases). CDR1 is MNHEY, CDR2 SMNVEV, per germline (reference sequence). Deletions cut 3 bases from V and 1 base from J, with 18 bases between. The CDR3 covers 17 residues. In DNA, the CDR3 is TGTGCCAGCAGTTTTGGGGGGGCCCGGAGCAGGAACACTGAAGCTTTCTTT. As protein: CASSFGGARSRNTEAFF.

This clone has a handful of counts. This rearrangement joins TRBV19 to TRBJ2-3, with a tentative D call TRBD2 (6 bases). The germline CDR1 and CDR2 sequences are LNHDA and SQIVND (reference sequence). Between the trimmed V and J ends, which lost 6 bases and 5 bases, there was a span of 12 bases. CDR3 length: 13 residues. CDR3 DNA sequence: TGTGCCAGTAGGTCCCCGGGAGAAGATACGCAGTATTTT. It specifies CASRSPGEDTQYF. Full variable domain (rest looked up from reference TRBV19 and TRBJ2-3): DGGITQSPKYLFRKEGQNVTLSCEQNLNHDAMYWYRQDPGQGLRLIYYSQIVNDFQKGDIAEGYSVSREKKESFPLTVTSAQKNPTAFYLCASRSPGEDTQYFGPGTRLTVL.

CDR3 nucleotide sequence: TGTGCCTGGAGTCTAGGGGCAGGGCACAACTCTGGAAACACCATATATTTT. Its protein is CAWSLGAGHNSGNTIYF. The rearrangement links TRBV30 to TRBJ1-3, with D possibly matching TRBD1 (5 bases). V lost 2 bases and J 0 bases, leaving 17 bases between the germline ends. The CDR3 totals 17 residues. Germline V CDR1 and CDR2: GTSNPN, SVGIG (reference sequence).

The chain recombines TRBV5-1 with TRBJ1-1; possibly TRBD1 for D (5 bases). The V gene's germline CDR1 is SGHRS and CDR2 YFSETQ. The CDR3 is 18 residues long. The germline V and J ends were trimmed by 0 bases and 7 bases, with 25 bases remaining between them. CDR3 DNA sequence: TGCGCCAGCAGCTTGGTCCCTCGATCACCGGTTGTAGGGGATGAAGCTTTCTTT. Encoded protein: CASSLVPRSPVVGDEAFF.

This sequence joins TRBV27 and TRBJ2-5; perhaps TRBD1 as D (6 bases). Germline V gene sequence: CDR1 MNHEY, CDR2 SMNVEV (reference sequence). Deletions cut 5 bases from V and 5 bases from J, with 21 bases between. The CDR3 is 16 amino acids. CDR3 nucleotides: TGTGCCAGCAGTCCCATCCGACAGGCCGCACGGGAGACCCAGTACTTC. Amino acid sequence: CASSPIRQAARETQYF.

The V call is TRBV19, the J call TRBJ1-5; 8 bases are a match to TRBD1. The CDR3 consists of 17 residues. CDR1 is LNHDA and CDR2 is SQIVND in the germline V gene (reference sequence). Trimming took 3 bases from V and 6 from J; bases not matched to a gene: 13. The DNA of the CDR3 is TGTGCCAGTAGTATTTCTCCAACAGGGGGGATAGGTCAGCCCCAGCATTTT. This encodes CASSISPTGGIGQPQHF.